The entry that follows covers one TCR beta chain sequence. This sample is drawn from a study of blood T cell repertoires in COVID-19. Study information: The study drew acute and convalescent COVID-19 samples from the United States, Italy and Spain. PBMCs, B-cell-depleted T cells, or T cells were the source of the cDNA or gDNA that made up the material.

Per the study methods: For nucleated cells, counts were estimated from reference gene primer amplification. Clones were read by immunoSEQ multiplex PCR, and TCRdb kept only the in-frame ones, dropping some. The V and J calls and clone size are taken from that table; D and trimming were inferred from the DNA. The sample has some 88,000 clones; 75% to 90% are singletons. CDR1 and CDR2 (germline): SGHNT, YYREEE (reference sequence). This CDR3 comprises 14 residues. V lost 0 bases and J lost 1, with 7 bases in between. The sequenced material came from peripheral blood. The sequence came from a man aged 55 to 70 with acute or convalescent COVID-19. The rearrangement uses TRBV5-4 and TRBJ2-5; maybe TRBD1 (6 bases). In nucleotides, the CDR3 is TGTGCCAGCAGCTTGGTCAGGGGCCAAGAGACCCAGTACTTC. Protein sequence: CASSLVRGQETQYF. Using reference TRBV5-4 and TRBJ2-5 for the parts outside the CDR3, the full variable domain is ETGVTQSPTHLIKTRGQQVTLRCSSQSGHNTVSWYQQALGQGPQFIFQYYREEENGRGNFPPRFSGLQFPNYSSELNVNALELDDSALYLCASSLVRGQETQYFGPGTRLLVL.